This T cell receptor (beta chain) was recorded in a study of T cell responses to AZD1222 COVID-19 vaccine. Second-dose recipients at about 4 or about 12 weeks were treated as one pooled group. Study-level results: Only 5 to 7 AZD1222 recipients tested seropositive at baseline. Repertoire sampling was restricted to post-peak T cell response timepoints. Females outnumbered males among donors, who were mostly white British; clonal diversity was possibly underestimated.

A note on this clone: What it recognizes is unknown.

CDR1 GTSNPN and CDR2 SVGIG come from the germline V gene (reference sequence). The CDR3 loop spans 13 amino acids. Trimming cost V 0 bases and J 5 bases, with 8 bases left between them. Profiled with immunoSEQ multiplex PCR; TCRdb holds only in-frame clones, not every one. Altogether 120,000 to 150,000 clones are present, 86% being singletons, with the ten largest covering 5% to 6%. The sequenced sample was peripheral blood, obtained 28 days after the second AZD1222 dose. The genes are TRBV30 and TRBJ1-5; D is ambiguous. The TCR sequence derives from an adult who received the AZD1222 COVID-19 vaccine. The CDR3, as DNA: TGTGCCTGGAGTGTTACGGGGTATCAGCCCCAGCATTTT. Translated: CAWSVTGYQPQHF.